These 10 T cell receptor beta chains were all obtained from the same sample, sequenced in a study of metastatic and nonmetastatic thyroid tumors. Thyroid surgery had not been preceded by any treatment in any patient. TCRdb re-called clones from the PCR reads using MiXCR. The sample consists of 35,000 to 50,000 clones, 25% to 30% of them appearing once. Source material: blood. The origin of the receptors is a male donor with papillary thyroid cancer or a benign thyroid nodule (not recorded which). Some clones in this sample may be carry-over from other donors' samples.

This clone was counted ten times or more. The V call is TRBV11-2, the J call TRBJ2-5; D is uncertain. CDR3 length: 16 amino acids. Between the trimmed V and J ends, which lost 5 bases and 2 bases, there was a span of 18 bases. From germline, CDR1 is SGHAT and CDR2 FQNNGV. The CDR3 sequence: CASSPQETHNQETQYF. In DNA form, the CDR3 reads TGTGCCAGCAGCCCCCAGGAGACACATAATCAAGAGACCCAGTACTTC. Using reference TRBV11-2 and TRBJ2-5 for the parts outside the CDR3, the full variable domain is EAGVAQSPRYKIIEKRQSVAFWCNPISGHATLYWYQQILGQGPKLLIQFQNNGVVDDSQLPKDRFSAERLKGVDSTLKIQPAKLEDSAVYLCASSPQETHNQETQYFGPGTRLLVL.

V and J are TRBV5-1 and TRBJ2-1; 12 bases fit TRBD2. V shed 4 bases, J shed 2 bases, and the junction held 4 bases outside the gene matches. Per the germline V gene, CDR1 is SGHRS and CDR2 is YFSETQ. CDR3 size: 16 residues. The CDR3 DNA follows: TGCGCCAGCAGCCCTAGGACTAGCGGGACCTACAATGAGCAGTTCTTC. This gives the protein CASSPRTSGTYNEQFF. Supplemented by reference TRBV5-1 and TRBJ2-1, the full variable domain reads KAGVTQTPRYLIKTRGQQVTLSCSPISGHRSVSWYQQTPGQGLQFLFEYFSETQRNKGNFPGRFSGRQFSNSRSEMNVSTLELGDSALYLCASSPRTSGTYNEQFFGPGTRLTVL.

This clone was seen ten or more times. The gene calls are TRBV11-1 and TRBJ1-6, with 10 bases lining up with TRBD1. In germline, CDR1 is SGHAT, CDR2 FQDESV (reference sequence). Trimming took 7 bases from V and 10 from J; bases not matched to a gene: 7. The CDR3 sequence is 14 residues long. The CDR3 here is CASNPTGGTSPLHF. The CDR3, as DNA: TGTGCCAGCAACCCGACAGGGGGCACGTCACCCCTCCACTTT.

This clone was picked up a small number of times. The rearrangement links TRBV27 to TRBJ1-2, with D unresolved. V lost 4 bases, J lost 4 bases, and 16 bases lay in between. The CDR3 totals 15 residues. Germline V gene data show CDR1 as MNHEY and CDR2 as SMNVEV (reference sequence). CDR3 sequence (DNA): TGTGCCAGCAGTTCCCGAGAAGGCGAGCTCTATGGCTACACCTTC. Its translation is CASSSREGELYGYTF.

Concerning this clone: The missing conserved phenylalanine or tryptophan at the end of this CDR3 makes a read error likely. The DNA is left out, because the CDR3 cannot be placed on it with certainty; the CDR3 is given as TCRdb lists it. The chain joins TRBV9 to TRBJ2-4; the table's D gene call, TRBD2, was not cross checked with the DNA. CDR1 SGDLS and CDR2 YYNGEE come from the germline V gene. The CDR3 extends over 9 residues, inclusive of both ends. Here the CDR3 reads CASSVGLAG.

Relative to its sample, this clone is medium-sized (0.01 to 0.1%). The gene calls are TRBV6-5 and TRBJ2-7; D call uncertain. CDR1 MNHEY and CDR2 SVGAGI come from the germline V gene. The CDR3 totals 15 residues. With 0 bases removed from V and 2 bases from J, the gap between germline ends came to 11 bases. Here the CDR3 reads CASSYSTSLPYEQYF. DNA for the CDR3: TGTGCCAGCAGTTACTCGACCTCATTACCCTACGAGCAGTACTTC.

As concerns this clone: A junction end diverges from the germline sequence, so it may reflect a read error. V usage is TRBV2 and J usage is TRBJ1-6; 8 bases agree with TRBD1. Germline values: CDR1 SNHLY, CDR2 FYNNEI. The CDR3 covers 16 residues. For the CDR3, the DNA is TGTGCCAGCGCTGAAGACCGGGACAGGTGGAATCCACCACTCCACTTT. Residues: CASAEDRDRWNPPLHF.

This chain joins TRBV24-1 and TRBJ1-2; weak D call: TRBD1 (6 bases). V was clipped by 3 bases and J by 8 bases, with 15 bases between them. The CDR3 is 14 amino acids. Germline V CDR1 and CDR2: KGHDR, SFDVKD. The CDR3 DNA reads TGTGCCACCAGTGATACCGGGAAAGGGGGAGGCTACACCTTC. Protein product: CATSDTGKGGGYTF.

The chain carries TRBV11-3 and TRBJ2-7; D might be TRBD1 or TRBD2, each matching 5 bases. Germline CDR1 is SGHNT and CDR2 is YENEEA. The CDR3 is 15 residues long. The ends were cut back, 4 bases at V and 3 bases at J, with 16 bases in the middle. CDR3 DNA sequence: TGTGCCAGCAGCTCAGACCGGGACGTAGGCTACGAGCAGTACTTC. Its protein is CASSSDRDVGYEQYF.

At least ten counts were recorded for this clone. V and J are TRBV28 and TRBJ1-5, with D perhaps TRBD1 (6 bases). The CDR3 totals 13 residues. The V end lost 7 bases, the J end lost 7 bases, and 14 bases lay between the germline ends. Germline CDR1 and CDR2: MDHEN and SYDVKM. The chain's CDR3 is CASKDRFGQPQHF. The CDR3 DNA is TGTGCCAGCAAAGACAGGTTTGGGCAGCCCCAGCATTTT.